This entry concerns a single TCR beta chain. Its antigen remains unidentified. CDR1 and CDR2 were assigned from the germline V gene as SGHTA and FQGNSA. The CDR3, from cysteine to phenylalanine, totals 15 residues. DNA was not recorded. HCMV-specific IgG was detected in serum with a commercial ELISA kit to determine HCMV serostatus. Ficoll density gradient centrifugation was used to isolate peripheral blood mononuclear cells from blood. This sample was included in a study of T cells expressing NK-cell markers (TCRdb year 2020). Regarding the research as a whole: Seven or eight donors provided sorted CD3+CD56+NKG2C+, CD3+CD56+NKG2C- and CD3+CD56-NKG2C+ T-cell subsets, whose TCR beta-chain repertoires were profiled. The libraries were sequenced on Illumina HiSeq 2000/2500, MiSeq or NextSeq, producing 2 x 150 bp reads. Among the eight sequenced donors, only one was HCMV-seronegative, while the other seven were HCMV-seropositive. The eight sequenced donors were randomly selected healthy volunteers, three men and five women. What the work shows at the level of the full study, not this receptor alone: In a handful of donors, the dominant CD3+CD56+NKG2C+ clonotypes ranked among the top 10 CD8+ clonotypes, making up roughly 1.0-8% of CD8+ T cells. Those dominant clonotypes were again the most abundant among CD3+CD56-NKG2C+ cells in a few donors, at roughly 25-60.1%. Whether the expanded NKG2C-expressing T cell clones were specific for HCMV antigens remained unclear.

The sequencer listed for this sample is Illumina HiSeq 2000. The TCR beta cDNA libraries were made using 5'RACE template switching, a step that added both a universal primer site and unique molecular identifiers. cDNA synthesis was primed from the TCR beta constant segment, followed by two successive PCR amplification steps. As for the authors' bioinformatics: Reads were demultiplexed and grouped by UMI with MIGEC, and clonotypes were assembled and quantified with MiTCR. Only TCR cDNA sequences supported by at least two reads were kept to exclude erroneous sequences. The tcR package was used for downstream repertoire analysis, with clonotypes matched between fractions based on CDR3 nucleotide sequence plus V segment. Antigen specificity was annotated against VDJdb with VDJmatch, allowing one amino acid substitution in CDR3. Following reprocessing of the reads by TCRdb, the data hold one row per CDR3 protein sequence and no DNA is available. TCRdb's processing, not the authors' own work, is the source of the V and J calls. This specimen's table enumerates a few hundred thousand distinct CDR3 sequences. The ten largest clones take up roughly 3.5% of the sample.

This receptor chain uses TRBV7-2 and TRBJ1-6; TCRdb indicates TRBD1, and absent DNA this call remains unverified. Sequencing used blood T cells: a sorted CD56 or NKG2C T cell subset, CD4+ or CD8+ T cells, or bulk PBMC T cells (not recorded which). This receptor was identified in a man in his late teens or twenties in good health. Donor details come from another sample of the same person, matched by shared clones. CDR3 loop: CASSLSGTGNTPLHF.